The 31 T cell receptor beta chains reported below all come from one sample, sequenced in a study of cytomegalovirus exposure and HLA in healthy donors. Primers included in the PCR were 60 Vbeta and 13 Jbeta primers. Produced via immunoSEQ multiplex PCR; TCRdb's table is partial and in-frame only. The sample shows approximately 140,000 clones, about 80% of them seen only once. Sequencing input: PBMCs. All receptors come from a middle-aged man in good health and CMV-seropositive.

J is TRBJ1-5 and V is TRBV7-3; 8 bases map to TRBD1. V trimming: 7 bases; J trimming: 4 bases; junction bases outside the gene matches: 3. CDR1 is SGHTA and CDR2 is FQGTGA in the germline V gene. The CDR3 runs 13 residues. The CDR3 region is CASTRTGNQPQHF. The CDR3 bases are TGTGCCAGCACTCGGACAGGGAATCAGCCCCAGCATTTT.

The CDR3 reads CAWTGYNSPLHF. CDR3 sequence (DNA): TGTGCCTGGACAGGGTATAATTCACCCCTCCACTTT. The rearrangement uses TRBV30 and TRBJ1-6; a possible D gene is TRBD1 (5 bases). Deletions cut 4 bases from V and 4 bases from J, with 5 bases between. This CDR3 region has 12 residues. CDR1 and CDR2 (germline): GTSNPN, SVGIG (reference sequence).

The chain's CDR3 is CASRQGLVAETQYF. The CDR3 coding sequence is TGTGCCAGCAGGCAGGGGTTAGTGGCAGAGACCCAGTACTTC. The chain uses TRBV5-6 and TRBJ2-5, with D perhaps TRBD1 (6 bases). This CDR3 spans 14 amino acids. From germline, CDR1 is SGHDT and CDR2 YYEEEE. V lost 5 bases and J 4 bases, leaving 15 bases between the germline ends. Supplemented by reference TRBV5-6 and TRBJ2-5, the full variable domain reads DAGVTQSPTHLIKTRGQQVTLRCSPKSGHDTVSWYQQALGQGPQFIFQYYEEEERQRGNFPDRFSGHQFPNYSSELNVNALLLGDSALYLCASRQGLVAETQYFGPGTRLLVL.

The chain has TRBV10-1 and TRBJ1-6, with TRBD1 as a possible D gene (6 bases). Germline CDR1 is WNHNN and CDR2 is SYGVQD (reference sequence). Trimming removed 4 bases from V and 7 bases from J, with 14 bases in between. This CDR3 has 15 residues. For the CDR3, the DNA is TGCGCCAGCAGTGGCCGGGGGCGGGAGAATTCACCCCTCCACTTT. It is translated as CASSGRGRENSPLHF.

This clone is a singleton in its sample. The J gene is TRBJ1-1, the V gene TRBV10-2; TRBD1 aligns across 8 bases. The CDR3 sequence is 15 residues long. J lost 5 bases, V lost 8 bases, and 13 bases had no gene match. CDR1 WSHSY and CDR2 SAAADI come from the germline V gene. The CDR3 reads CASEINGQGGTEAFF. As DNA, the CDR3 is TGCGCCAGCGAAATAAATGGACAGGGAGGGACTGAAGCTTTCTTT.

This chain uses TRBV5-6 with TRBJ1-5, with D perhaps matching TRBD1 (6 bases). Germline V gene sequence: CDR1 SGHDT, CDR2 YYEEEE. The germline V and J ends were trimmed by 1 base and 3 bases, with 14 bases remaining between them. The CDR3 contains 16 residues. In DNA form, the CDR3 reads TGTGCCAGCAGCTTGAGGGGGGGGGCTTCCAATCAGCCCCAGCATTTT. This gives the protein CASSLRGGASNQPQHF. Using reference TRBV5-6 and TRBJ1-5 for the parts outside the CDR3, the full variable domain is DAGVTQSPTHLIKTRGQQVTLRCSPKSGHDTVSWYQQALGQGPQFIFQYYEEEERQRGNFPDRFSGHQFPNYSSELNVNALLLGDSALYLCASSLRGGASNQPQHFGDGTRLSIL.

This chain uses TRBV30 with TRBJ1-3; D is possibly TRBD1 (6 bases). Trimming left V 2 bases short and J 2 bases short, with 10 bases between. Germline CDR1 GTSNPN, CDR2 SVGIG (reference sequence). This CDR3 is 14 amino acids long. CDR3 region: CAWSNRAAGNTIYF. For the CDR3, the DNA is TGTGCCTGGAGTAACAGGGCGGCTGGAAACACCATATATTTT.

Concerning this clone itself: Different DNA sequences within this sample yield the same CDR3. V usage is TRBV6-5 and J usage is TRBJ2-3; D possibly corresponds to TRBD2 (5 bases). Looked up from germline, CDR1 is MNHEY and CDR2 is SVGAGI. This CDR3 contains 14 residues. V was clipped by 6 bases and J by 1 base, with 11 bases between them. CDR3 region: CASSYARGTDTQYF. The CDR3 DNA sequence: TGTGCCAGCAGCTACGCGCGGGGCACAGATACGCAGTATTTT.

This rearrangement joins TRBV12-2 to TRBJ2-3; TRBD2, the table's D call, was not compared with the DNA. TRBV12-2 is deemed a pseudogene. The CDR3 runs 16 residues. The CDR3 region is CASRHGTIRSTDTQYF. The CDR3 DNA reads TGTGCAAGTCGCCACGGGACTATACGTTCCACAGATACGCAGTATTTT.

This clone turned up a few times. This chain links TRBV28 with TRBJ2-5; possibly TRBD1 for D (6 bases). Germline-derived CDR1 and CDR2 are MDHEN and SYDVKM. The CDR3 contains 15 residues. V lost 4 bases to trimming and J lost 1 base, with 13 bases between them. CDR3 in DNA: TGTGCCAGCAGTTCCGAGGGGGAATTCCAAGAGACCCAGTACTTC. Translated, it gives CASSSEGEFQETQYF.

This chain links TRBV7-9 with TRBJ2-5; the D gene is possibly TRBD2 (6 bases). Trimming left V 5 bases short and J 4 bases short, with 23 bases between. CDR1 and CDR2 (germline): SEHNR, FQNEAQ (reference sequence). This CDR3 contains 17 residues. CDR3 in DNA: TGTGCCAGCAGCCCCCCCTGGGGGGAGGTGGTAGGAGAGACCCAGTACTTC. This translates into CASSPPWGEVVGETQYF. The variable domain in full, with the rest retrieved from reference TRBV7-9 and TRBJ2-5, is DTGVSQNPRHKITKRGQNVTFRCDPISEHNRLYWYRQTLGQGPEFLTYFQNEAQLEKSRLLSDRFSAERPKGSFSTLEIQRTEQGDSAMYLCASSPPWGEVVGETQYFGPGTRLLVL.

This clone has only a few counts. V usage is TRBV10-3 and J usage is TRBJ2-7; 8 bases agree with TRBD1. V trimming: 10 bases; J trimming: 6 bases; junction bases outside the gene matches: 14. This CDR3 region has 14 residues. Germline V gene sequence: CDR1 ENHRY, CDR2 SYGVKD. CDR3 loop: CATGGETGVSEQYF. The DNA of the CDR3 is TGTGCCACCGGAGGCGAGACAGGGGTGTCCGAGCAGTACTTC.

V usage is TRBV5-1 and J usage is TRBJ2-1; 15 bases are a match to TRBD2. The CDR3 consists of 20 residues. CDR1 is SGHRS, CDR2 YFSETQ, per germline. The V and J ends lost 0 bases and 7 bases, in that order; junction bases with no gene match: 14. CDR3 sequence (DNA): TGCGCCAGCAGCTTGGCCTTAATGGGACTAGCGGGGGGCCCGAGGAATGAGCAGTTCTTC. It codes for CASSLALMGLAGGPRNEQFF.

The chain combines TRBV5-1 with TRBJ1-4; D call uncertain. The ends were cut back, 4 bases at V and 4 bases at J, with 14 bases in the middle. The CDR3 is 15 residues long. CDR1 SGHRS and CDR2 YFSETQ come from the germline V gene. CDR3 nucleotides: TGCGCCAGCAGCCATTCGGGGTCCGGTAATGAAAAACTGTTTTTT. It codes for CASSHSGSGNEKLFF.

This chain links TRBV4-1 with TRBJ1-4; weak D call: TRBD1 (5 bases). V lost 0 bases, J lost 11 bases, and 19 bases lay in between. Germline assignment: CDR1 MGHRA and CDR2 YSYEKL. The length of the CDR3 is 16 residues. The CDR3 DNA reads TGCGCCAGCAGCCAAGACAACACACAGGTGGTGAGGAAACTGTTTTTT. This sequence encodes CASSQDNTQVVRKLFF.

The chain is built from TRBV7-9 and TRBJ2-1; 15 positions match TRBD2. The CDR3 is 16 amino acids. Trimming removed 5 bases from V and 14 bases from J; junction bases left unmatched: 13. Looked up from germline, CDR1 is SEHNR and CDR2 is FQNEAQ (reference sequence). CDR3 in amino acids: CASSPLGLAGGLQKFF. CDR3 nucleotides: TGTGCCAGCAGCCCCCTGGGACTAGCGGGGGGCCTCCAGAAGTTCTTC.

The CDR3 nucleotides are TGTGCCAGCAGCTCGGACAGTAACACTGAAGCTTTCTTT. Protein: CASSSDSNTEAFF. This chain uses TRBV7-3 with TRBJ1-1; tentatively, D is TRBD1 (6 bases). The CDR3 totals 13 residues. Germline V gives CDR1 SGHTA, CDR2 FQGTGA. Trimming cost V 4 bases and J 2 bases, with 8 bases left between them.

CDR3: CASSAYTGDRGNEKLFF. The CDR3 coding sequence is TGTGCCAGCAGTGCCTATACAGGGGACAGGGGAAATGAAAAACTGTTTTTT. The V call is TRBV6-1, the J call TRBJ1-4, with 10 nucleotides matching TRBD1. Unmatched junction bases numbered 10, after V lost 4 bases and J lost 5 bases. Germline CDR1 MNHNS, CDR2 SASEGT. The CDR3 is made up of 17 amino acids.

This clone appeared a single time. The chain joins TRBV27 to TRBJ2-1; the match to TRBD2 covers 8 bases. Germline loops: CDR1 MNHEY, CDR2 SMNVEV (reference sequence). The CDR3 runs to 14 residues. V was pared by 4 bases and J by 4 bases, with 3 bases of the junction left unmatched. The CDR3: CASSSTGGYNEQFF. The CDR3 DNA follows: TGTGCCAGCAGTTCTACGGGGGGGTACAATGAGCAGTTCTTC.

This chain connects TRBV2 to TRBJ1-1, with 8 bases that match TRBD1. After removal of 0 bases from V and 2 bases from J, the junction contained 8 bases not matched to a gene. This CDR3 is built from 17 residues. Germline V gene data show CDR1 as SNHLY and CDR2 as FYNNEI. The chain's CDR3 is CASSEAKDRVRNTEAFF. The CDR3 DNA reads TGTGCCAGCAGTGAAGCGAAGGACAGGGTTAGAAACACTGAAGCTTTCTTT.

The chain uses TRBV4-3 and TRBJ2-3, with 10 bases lining up with TRBD2. The CDR3 runs 15 residues. With 5 bases clipped from V and 6 bases from J, the junction kept 8 bases outside the gene matches. Germline V gives CDR1 LGHNA, CDR2 YSLEER. CDR3 coding DNA: TGCGCCAGCAGCAATAGCGGGGGGAGGTTGGATACGCAGTATTTT. Translated: CASSNSGGRLDTQYF.

This clone was detected a few times. This chain joins TRBV27 and TRBJ2-1; 10 nucleotides agree with TRBD2. The CDR3 contains 17 residues. J lost 4 bases, V lost 8 bases, and 14 bases had no gene match. CDR1 and CDR2 (germline): MNHEY, SMNVEV (reference sequence). CDR3 sequence reads: CASGGGTSDYPYNEQFF. DNA for the CDR3: TGTGCCAGCGGGGGTGGGACTAGCGACTACCCTTACAATGAGCAGTTCTTC.

V usage is TRBV18 and J usage is TRBJ2-7; 10 positions match TRBD2. The V gene's germline CDR1 is KGHSH and CDR2 LQKENI. The CDR3 covers 14 residues. V lost 6 bases and J lost 4; bases outside the gene matches: 6. The CDR3 nucleotides are TGTGCCAGCTCCCGGGCTAGCGGGAGTTACGAGCAGTACTTC. Encoded protein: CASSRASGSYEQYF. The full variable domain, in which reference TRBV18 and TRBJ2-7 provide the parts outside the CDR3, is NAGVMQNPRHLVRRRGQEARLRCSPMKGHSHVYWYRQLPEEGLKFMVYLQKENIIDESGMPKERFSAEFPKEGPSILRIQQVVRGDSAAYFCASSRASGSYEQYFGPGTRLTVT.

This sequence joins TRBV12-5 and TRBJ2-1; D remains ambiguous. The germline V gene encodes CDR1 LGHNT and CDR2 FRNRAP. The CDR3 consists of 14 residues. The V end lost 1 base, the J end lost 2 bases, and 6 bases lay between the germline ends. CDR3 amino acids: CASGLALTYNEQFF. CDR3 sequence (DNA): TGTGCTAGTGGTTTGGCTTTAACCTACAATGAGCAGTTCTTC. The full variable domain, in which reference TRBV12-5 and TRBJ2-1 provide the parts outside the CDR3, is DARVTQTPRHKVTEMGQEVTMRCQPILGHNTVFWYRQTMMQGLELLAYFRNRAPLDDSGMPKDRFSAEMPDATLATLKIQPSEPRDSAVYFCASGLALTYNEQFFGPGTRLTVL.

The chain couples TRBV29-1 to TRBJ2-7, with a possible D match to TRBD2 (6 bases). This CDR3 is 12 amino acids long. The ends were cut back, 5 bases at V and 0 bases at J, with 8 bases in the middle. Germline CDR1 is SQVTM and CDR2 is ANQGSEA. The CDR3, as DNA: TGCAGCGTTCGGGAGTCCTCCTACGAGCAGTACTTC. It yields the protein CSVRESSYEQYF.

The chain links TRBV21-1 to TRBJ2-1; the D segment call TRBD2 is taken from the table without a DNA check. TRBV21-1 is given as a pseudogene. The CDR3 consists of 17 residues. The CDR3 bases are TGTGCCAGCAGCAAAGCGGTGGGCGGGGGGCCATACAATGAGCAGTTCTTC. Translating gives CASSKAVGGGPYNEQFF.

Only a few counts were recorded for this clone. For the CDR3, the DNA is TGTGCCTTCCACAGGGGCACTGAAGCTTTCTTT. Translating it yields CAFHRGTEAFF. The chain links TRBV2 to TRBJ1-1; 7 bases match TRBD1. The CDR3 extends over 11 amino acids. The trim removed 11 bases at V and 4 bases at J, leaving 4 bases unmatched. Germline V gives CDR1 SNHLY, CDR2 FYNNEI.

V is TRBV21-1 and J is TRBJ1-2. TRBV21-1 constitutes a pseudogene. The CDR3 consists of 21 residues. In nucleotides, the CDR3 is TGTGCCAGCAGCAGTCTTAGTCCTCTTGCCCGCTATCTCGGTAAGCCATATGGCTACACCTTC. Its protein product is CASSSLSPLARYLGKPYGYTF.

This chain connects TRBV27 to TRBJ2-7; 7 nucleotides match TRBD2. Germline values: CDR1 MNHEY, CDR2 SMNVEV (reference sequence). CDR3 length: 14 amino acids. V was pared by 0 bases and J by 4 bases, with 3 bases of the junction left unmatched. CDR3 amino acids: CASSLSAGAYEQYF. The DNA of the CDR3 is TGTGCCAGCAGTTTATCCGCGGGAGCGTACGAGCAGTACTTC.

This rearrangement joins TRBV19 to TRBJ2-1, with 9 bases identical to TRBD2. The CDR3 is 15 amino acids. Germline lookup yields CDR1 LNHDA and CDR2 SQIVND (reference sequence). The V gene end was trimmed by 4 bases and the J gene end by 0 bases; junction bases not matched to a gene: 1. Written as DNA, the CDR3 is TGTGCCAGTAGTAGACTAGCGGACTCCTACAATGAGCAGTTCTTC. This translates into CASSRLADSYNEQFF.

The V gene is TRBV29-1, the J gene TRBJ1-2, with TRBD1 matching 7 bases. This CDR3 is 13 amino acids long. Unmatched junction bases numbered 7, after V lost 5 bases and J lost 4 bases. Germline assignment: CDR1 SQVTM and CDR2 ANQGSEA. CDR3 sequence reads: CSVTSTGPYGYTF. DNA for the CDR3: TGCAGCGTTACCTCGACAGGGCCCTATGGCTACACCTTC.